The 18 T cell receptor beta chains below all came from one sample that was sequenced in a study of T cell responses to AZD1222 COVID-19 vaccine. The method was immunoSEQ multiplex PCR; TCRdb's version includes in-frame clones alone and lacks a portion of them. The repertoire holds about 150,000 clones, with 85% to 95% as singletons. Specimen: peripheral blood, collected 28 days after the second AZD1222 dose. These TCRs come from an adult who received the AZD1222 COVID-19 vaccine.

CDR3 sequence reads: CASSYAVTDKNTGELFF. DNA of the CDR3: TGTGCCAGCAGCTATGCGGTGACAGATAAGAACACCGGGGAGCTGTTTTTT. The chain couples TRBV13 to TRBJ2-2; weak D call: TRBD1 (5 bases). This CDR3 is 17 amino acids long. Trimming took 4 bases from V and 1 from J, leaving 16 bases between them. Looked up from germline, CDR1 is PRHDT and CDR2 is FYEKMQ (reference sequence).

V gene TRBV3-1 (or the pseudogene TRBV3-2) combines with J gene TRBJ1-4, with 10 bases identical to TRBD1. The CDR3 is made up of 16 amino acids. Germline V gene lookup returns CDR1 LGHDT and CDR2 YNNKEL (reference sequence). Trimming removed 2 bases from V and 5 bases from J; junction bases left unmatched: 5. The CDR3 protein is CASSQRPGQGNEKLFF. Written as DNA, the CDR3 is TGTGCCAGCAGCCAACGACCGGGACAGGGGAATGAAAAACTGTTTTTT.

This clone was detected only once. The V and J genes are TRBV29-1 and TRBJ2-7, with 8 positions matching TRBD2. The CDR3 length is 12 residues. Germline CDR1 SQVTM, CDR2 ANQGSEA. Germline trimming cut 3 bases from V and 4 bases from J; bases unmatched to any gene: 2. The CDR3 reads CSVDQRGYEQYF. The CDR3 DNA is TGCAGCGTTGACCAGCGGGGGTACGAGCAGTACTTC.

This chain connects TRBV30 to TRBJ2-3; D unclear. Per germline, CDR1 GTSNPN and CDR2 SVGIG (reference sequence). The ends were cut back, 5 bases at V and 4 bases at J, with 10 bases in the middle. The CDR3 covers 12 residues. Written as DNA, the CDR3 is TGTGCCTGGGGCGGACCATCAGATACGCAGTATTTT. Its protein is CAWGGPSDTQYF.

The CDR3 DNA is TGTGCCTGGAGTGTACCCCCTTACCGACAGACTATCACAGATACGCAGTATTTT. This codes for CAWSVPPYRQTITDTQYF. V gene TRBV30 combines with J gene TRBJ2-3, with D perhaps matching TRBD1 or TRBD2 (5 bases each). The CDR3 has 18 residues. Germline V gives CDR1 GTSNPN, CDR2 SVGIG (reference sequence). V lost 0 bases to trimming and J lost 2 bases, with 21 bases between them.

The gene calls are TRBV19 and TRBJ2-7; D is undetermined. CDR1 LNHDA and CDR2 SQIVND come from the germline V gene (reference sequence). Trimming took 2 bases from V and 1 from J, leaving 15 bases between them. The CDR3 loop spans 16 amino acids. The CDR3 DNA follows: TGTGCCAGTAGTATAAAGTGGGGTAAAGGGTCCTACGAGCAGTACTTC. Protein sequence: CASSIKWGKGSYEQYF.

The chain has TRBV6-5 and TRBJ1-1; possible D gene TRBD1, 6 bases. V lost 10 bases and J 1 base, leaving 19 bases between the germline ends. Germline-derived CDR1 and CDR2 are MNHEY and SVGAGI. The CDR3 has 15 residues. The CDR3 is CATGRPTGSNTEAFF. CDR3 in DNA: TGTGCCACCGGAAGACCTACAGGGTCGAACACTGAAGCTTTCTTT.

The J gene is TRBJ2-5, the V gene TRBV6-1; 8 positions match TRBD2. The length of the CDR3 is 15 residues. CDR1 MNHNS and CDR2 SASEGT come from the germline V gene. Trimming took 3 bases from V and 3 from J; bases not matched to a gene: 6. The CDR3 here is CASSEQAGVEETQYF. Written as DNA, the CDR3 is TGTGCCAGCAGTGAGCAAGCGGGGGTAGAAGAGACCCAGTACTTC.

The V gene is TRBV6-5, the J gene TRBJ2-7; D might be TRBD1 (6 bases). The CDR3 covers 13 residues. V shed 2 bases and J shed 4 bases, with 9 bases lying between them. Per germline, CDR1 MNHEY and CDR2 SVGAGI. CDR3 protein: CASSYGGEYEQYF. CDR3 DNA sequence: TGTGCCAGCAGTTACGGGGGCGAGTACGAGCAGTACTTC.

The CDR3 loop is CASSVGGTGFILYGGYTF. CDR3 DNA: TGTGCCAGCAGCGTAGGCGGGACAGGGTTTATACTCTATGGTGGCTACACCTTC. This chain links TRBV9 with TRBJ1-2; 9 nucleotides align to TRBD1. CDR3 length: 18 residues. V lost 0 bases to trimming and J lost 7 bases; unmatched junction nucleotides: 16. Germline CDR1 and CDR2: SGDLS and YYNGEE.

V is TRBV4-1 and J is TRBJ2-1; D is undetermined. V was trimmed by 6 bases and J by 1 base, leaving 16 bases between them. CDR3 length: 16 residues. Germline-derived CDR1 and CDR2 are MGHRA and YSYEKL. The CDR3 region has the DNA TGCGCCAGCAGTTTCGGAACAACCATGTCCTACAATGAGCAGTTCTTC. Its translation is CASSFGTTMSYNEQFF.

CDR3 loop: CASSEGSGGPTDTQYF. CDR3 bases: TGTGCCAGCAGTGAAGGAAGCGGGGGGCCGACAGATACGCAGTATTTT. The genes are TRBV6-1 and TRBJ2-3; TRBD2 matches 9 bases. Germline CDR1 MNHNS, CDR2 SASEGT. Unmatched junction bases numbered 5, after V lost 1 base and J lost 3 bases. The CDR3 runs 16 residues.

J is TRBJ2-5 and V is TRBV4-2; TRBD2 matches 9 bases. The CDR3 covers 15 residues. The germline V gene encodes CDR1 LGHNA and CDR2 YNFKEQ. Trimming took 3 bases from V and 3 from J; bases not matched to a gene: 5. The CDR3 is CASSHRGGAEETQYF. DNA for the CDR3: TGTGCCAGCAGCCATCGCGGGGGGGCCGAAGAGACCCAGTACTTC.

This chain uses TRBV6-5 with TRBJ1-6; the match to TRBD1 covers 9 bases. V lost 5 bases to trimming and J lost 7 bases; unmatched junction nucleotides: 6. The CDR3 is 15 amino acids. Germline values: CDR1 MNHEY, CDR2 SVGAGI. CDR3 bases: TGTGCCAGCAGTCCCCGGGGACAGGGAAATTCACCCCTCCACTTT. It encodes CASSPRGQGNSPLHF.

The gene calls are TRBV3-1 (or the pseudogene TRBV3-2) and TRBJ2-7; TRBD2 aligns across 10 bases. There are 15 residues in the CDR3. Per germline, CDR1 LGHDT and CDR2 YNNKEL (reference sequence). V trimming: 1 base; J trimming: 2 bases; junction bases outside the gene matches: 2. CDR3: CASSQGGTSAYEQYF. DNA of the CDR3: TGTGCCAGCAGCCAAGGGGGGACTAGCGCCTACGAGCAGTACTTC.

The rearrangement uses TRBV19 and TRBJ1-5, with a possible D match to TRBD1 (6 bases). This CDR3 contains 17 residues. Per the germline V gene, CDR1 is LNHDA and CDR2 is SQIVND (reference sequence). V was shortened by 3 bases and J by 0 bases, with 15 bases between the two germline ends. Here the CDR3 DNA reads TGTGCCAGTAGTATGGGAACCCACAGGGCTAGCAATCAGCCCCAGCATTTT. This translates into CASSMGTHRASNQPQHF. The variable domain in full, with the rest retrieved from reference TRBV19 and TRBJ1-5, is DGGITQSPKYLFRKEGQNVTLSCEQNLNHDAMYWYRQDPGQGLRLIYYSQIVNDFQKGDIAEGYSVSREKKESFPLTVTSAQKNPTAFYLCASSMGTHRASNQPQHFGDGTRLSIL.

The chain carries TRBV6-5 and TRBJ2-7; D gene ambiguous. V was trimmed by 4 bases and J by 0 bases, leaving 7 bases between them. CDR1 and CDR2 from the germline V gene are MNHEY and SVGAGI. The CDR3 loop spans 13 amino acids. The CDR3 DNA follows: TGTGCCAGCAGTTCCTCCCTCTCCTACGAGCAGTACTTC. Residues: CASSSSLSYEQYF.

V gene TRBV13 combines with J gene TRBJ1-2, with D hard to call. Germline values: CDR1 PRHDT, CDR2 FYEKMQ (reference sequence). The CDR3 sequence is 13 residues long. V lost 0 bases and J 4 bases, leaving 6 bases between the germline ends. The CDR3 sequence: CASSLGGSYGYTF. The DNA of the CDR3 is TGTGCCAGCAGCTTAGGAGGGTCCTATGGCTACACCTTC.